This TCR beta chain was sequenced for a study of technical replicates of blood from several donors. TCRdb's copy holds only in-frame clones and misses some; the assay was immunoSEQ multiplex PCR. Of about 81,000 clones in the sample, under 97% were seen once. Germline CDR1 and CDR2: SEHNR and FQNEAQ (reference sequence). This CDR3 has 14 amino acids. The V and J ends lost 7 bases and 3 bases, in that order; junction bases with no gene match: 8. What was sequenced was T cells isolated from PBMCs. This clonotype originated in a human donor in good health. The V gene is TRBV7-9, the J gene TRBJ2-7; 8 nucleotides match TRBD2. The CDR3 region has the DNA TGTGCCAGCACCCCGGGGGGGGGAGGCTACGAGCAGTACTTC. Encoded protein: CASTPGGGGYEQYF.